This TCR beta chain was found in a study of cytomegalovirus exposure and HLA in healthy donors. Overall study results and limits: The study flagged about 150 TCR beta chains as cytomegalovirus-associated.

Although they were nominally healthy when sampled, donors likely had unrecorded immune exposures. Deletions cut 0 bases from V and 3 bases from J, with 13 bases between. CDR1 SGDLS and CDR2 YYNGEE come from the germline V gene. This CDR3 comprises 15 residues. A remark on this clone: Its antigen remains unidentified.

Amplification used 60 Vbeta primers and 13 Jbeta primers. Sequencing was performed with immunoSEQ multiplex PCR; in TCRdb, only in-frame clones are kept and a portion is missing. This sample's clone table lists about 160,000 clones. The chain is built from TRBV9 and TRBJ2-7; possible D gene TRBD1, 5 bases. The sequence derives from a woman aged 60-75 years in good health and CMV-seronegative. The sample comprised PBMCs. The CDR3 protein is CASSVGGRADYEQYF. Written as DNA, the CDR3 is TGTGCCAGCAGCGTAGGGGGCAGGGCGGACTACGAGCAGTACTTC.